This T cell receptor beta chain is from a study of T cells in Graves' hyperthyroidism and ophthalmopathy. Amplification of TCR beta CDR3 regions used RNA as the template. TCR CDR3 regions were first amplified by RT-PCR with HTBI primers. TCRdb reprocessed the multiplex PCR reads via MiXCR and lists one record per CDR3 protein. In the table there are just under 750,000 distinct CDR3 sequences, 35% of which are singletons. The CDR3 extends over 15 amino acids. Germline V gene sequence: CDR1 DFQATT, CDR2 SNEGSKA (reference sequence). V shed 2 bases and J shed 8 bases, with 16 bases lying between them. The sequenced sample was blood. The J gene is TRBJ1-6, the V gene TRBV20-1; D gene ambiguous. The origin of this receptor is a woman aged 40-49 years with Graves' hyperthyroidism. The CDR3 here is CSARSPGQQDSPLHF. CDR3 nucleotide sequence: TGCAGTGCTAGATCCCCTGGGCAGCAGGATTCACCCCTCCACTTT.